This T cell receptor (beta chain) was captured by sequencing in a study of blood T cell repertoires in COVID-19. Study context: Material from acute and convalescent COVID-19 was sourced from the United States, Italy and Spain. The analysed material was cDNA or gDNA that came from T cells, B-cell-depleted T cells, or PBMCs.

V was clipped by 0 bases and J by 0 bases, with 10 bases between them. This CDR3 spans 16 amino acids. The germline V gene encodes CDR1 SGDLS and CDR2 YYNGEE. In the source study's methods: Estimates of nucleated cell counts were drawn from the amplification of reference gene primers. Profiling relied on immunoSEQ multiplex PCR, and the TCRdb table lists in-frame clones only, not all of them. The D gene and trimming were derived from the DNA, and the V and J assignments and clone size from that table. The repertoire holds around 200,000 clones, around 84% seen once, with around 18% in the top ten. The source of this sequence is a woman aged 80 or over with active or convalescent COVID-19. The sample was peripheral blood. The chain combines TRBV9 with TRBJ2-1; TRBD2 is a possible D gene (7 bases). CDR3 sequence (DNA): TGTGCCAGCAGCGTAGAGGGGGGGAGCTCCTACAATGAGCAGTTCTTC. Translating it yields CASSVEGGSSYNEQFF.